This TCR beta chain was obtained from a study of cytotoxic CD8 clonotypes in ibrutinib-treated CLL. Study as a whole: The group held over nine relapsed/refractory and 15 treatment-naive patients, with around 18 IGHV unmutated.

Germline values: CDR1 SNHLY, CDR2 FYNNEI. Trimming took 10 bases from V and 10 from J; bases not matched to a gene: 16. The CDR3 sequence is 14 residues long. This table comes from immunoSEQ multiplex PCR, and its TCRdb copy is limited to in-frame clones, with some not included. The sample consists of 12,000 or so clones, about four fifths of them appearing once. The chain joins TRBV2 to TRBJ1-1; 9 bases agree with TRBD1. The sequence was collected from a human donor with chronic lymphocytic leukemia. This sample comprised PBMCs, obtained at disease progression, from a patient treated with ibrutinib. CDR3 bases: TGTGCCACCACGACCGGACAGGGGAGTAGTCGAGCTTTCTTT. This encodes CATTTGQGSSRAFF.